This T cell receptor beta chain comes out of a study of monozygotic twins with inflammatory bowel disease. Concerning this clonotype: The antigen is undetermined.

CDR3 length: 15 residues. TCRdb processed the 5' RACE reads again and assigns one entry to each CDR3 protein, with no DNA. The sample totals approximately 400,000 distinct CDR3 sequences; its top ten clones hold about 2.6%. Findings and limits, study-wide: IBD patients displayed reduced TCRbeta diversity (inverse Simpson) when set against healthy co-twins. Reduced clonotype sharing with other individuals was observed in IBD patients relative to healthy twins, especially with disease activity.

The TCR comes from a human donor with ulcerative colitis or Crohn's disease, or a healthy co-twin of an affected twin (not recorded which). The J gene is TRBJ2-7, the V gene TRBV12-3 or TRBV12-4; TCRdb lists TRBD1, though no DNA is available to test this call. Material: blood. CDR3 sequence: CATQSVRGRSYEQYF.